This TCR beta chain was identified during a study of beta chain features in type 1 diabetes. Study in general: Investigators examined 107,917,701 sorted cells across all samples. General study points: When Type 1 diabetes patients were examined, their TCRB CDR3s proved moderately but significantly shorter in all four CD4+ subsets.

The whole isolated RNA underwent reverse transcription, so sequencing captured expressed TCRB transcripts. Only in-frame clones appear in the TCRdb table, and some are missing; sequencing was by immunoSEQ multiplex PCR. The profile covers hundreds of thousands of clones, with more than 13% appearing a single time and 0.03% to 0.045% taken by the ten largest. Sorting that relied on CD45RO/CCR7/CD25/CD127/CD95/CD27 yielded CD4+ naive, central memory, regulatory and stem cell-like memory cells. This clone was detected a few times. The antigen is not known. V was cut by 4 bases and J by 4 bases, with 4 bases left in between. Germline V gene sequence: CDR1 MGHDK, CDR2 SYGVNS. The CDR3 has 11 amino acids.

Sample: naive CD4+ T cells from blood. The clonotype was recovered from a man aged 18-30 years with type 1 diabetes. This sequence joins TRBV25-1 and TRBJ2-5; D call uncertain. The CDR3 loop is CASSAAETQYF. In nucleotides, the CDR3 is TGTGCCAGCAGTGCGGCAGAGACCCAGTACTTC.